The rows below give T cell receptor beta chains drawn from one sample of a study of blood T cell repertoires in COVID-19. Repertoires were generated with immunoSEQ multiplex PCR, while TCRdb's copy carries only in-frame clones and drops some. The data contain more than 200,000 clones, 83% of them seen just once; the ten biggest clones take up 2% to 3%. The specimen sequenced was peripheral blood. Every receptor here comes from a middle-aged woman with active or convalescent COVID-19. The CDR3 runs from the conserved cysteine through the conserved F or W. D genes are given only for firm matches. Clone size is shown for a subset of rows, as once, few, many or a class of expanded clone.

j_gene: TRBJ2-1; d_gene: TRBD2; v_gene: TRBV4-2; abundance: NA; CDR3nt: TGTGCCAGCAGCCAAGATTGGACTAGCATAAACAATGAGCAGTTCTTC; CDR3aa: CASSQDWTSINNEQFF
j_gene: TRBJ2-7; d_gene: TRBD2; v_gene: TRBV18; abundance: NA; CDR3nt: TGTGCCAGCTCACTAACGGGGGGGGCGCATTACGAGCAGTACTTC; CDR3aa: CASSLTGGAHYEQYF
j_gene: TRBJ1-1; d_gene: TRBD1; v_gene: TRBV5-1; abundance: NA; CDR3nt: TGCGCCAGCAGCCGACAGGGAGGGAACACTGAAGCTTTCTTT; CDR3aa: CASSRQGGNTEAFF
j_gene: TRBJ1-1; d_gene: NA; v_gene: TRBV6-5; abundance: NA; CDR3nt: TGTGCCAGCAGTTACTGGGGGCGGATTAGGGACACTGAAGCTTTCTTT; CDR3aa: CASSYWGRIRDTEAFF
j_gene: TRBJ2-5; d_gene: TRBD1; v_gene: TRBV7-8; abundance: NA; CDR3nt: TGTGCCAGCAGCTTCCCTAGGGGGCGCGGAGAGACCCAGTACTTC; CDR3aa: CASSFPRGRGETQYF
j_gene: TRBJ2-2; d_gene: TRBD2; v_gene: TRBV5-5; abundance: once; CDR3nt: TGTGCCAGCAGCTCGACTAGCGGGGGGAACACCGGGGAGCTGTTTTTT; CDR3aa: CASSSTSGGNTGELFF
j_gene: TRBJ2-1; d_gene: NA; v_gene: TRBV2; abundance: NA; CDR3nt: TGTGCCAGCAGTGTCCGCAGGGACTACAATGAGCAGTTCTTC; CDR3aa: CASSVRRDYNEQFF
j_gene: TRBJ2-3; d_gene: TRBD1; v_gene: TRBV24-1; abundance: NA; CDR3nt: TGTGCCACCAGTATCCAGGACAGGGGGGAAGATACGCAGTATTTT; CDR3aa: CATSIQDRGEDTQYF
j_gene: TRBJ1-2; d_gene: NA; v_gene: TRBV9; abundance: NA; CDR3nt: TGTGCCAGCAGCGTAACGGGGGGACGCCGAGGCTACACCTTC; CDR3aa: CASSVTGGRRGYTF
j_gene: TRBJ2-1; d_gene: NA; v_gene: TRBV5-1; abundance: NA; CDR3nt: TGCGCCAGCAGCTTGGACCTAGCAGCTTACAATGAGCAGTTCTTC; CDR3aa: CASSLDLAAYNEQFF
j_gene: TRBJ1-6; d_gene: TRBD1; v_gene: TRBV5-8; abundance: NA; CDR3nt: TGTGCCAGCAGCACATTAGATCGGGACAGGGGAAATTCACCCCTCCACTTT; CDR3aa: CASSTLDRDRGNSPLHF
j_gene: TRBJ2-3; d_gene: NA; v_gene: TRBV11-2; abundance: NA; CDR3nt: TGTGCCAGCAGCTTCGGTAGCGGCACAGATACGCAGTATTTT; CDR3aa: CASSFGSGTDTQYF
j_gene: TRBJ1-1; d_gene: NA; v_gene: TRBV24-1; abundance: NA; CDR3nt: TGTGCCACCAGTAAAGGGGAATTGGGGAACACTGAAGCTTTCTTT; CDR3aa: CATSKGELGNTEAFF
j_gene: TRBJ2-1; d_gene: TRBD2; v_gene: TRBV3-1/TRBV3-2; abundance: NA; CDR3nt: TGTGCCAGCAGCCTCGGACTAGCGGGAGAGAATGAGCAGTTCTTC; CDR3aa: CASSLGLAGENEQFF
j_gene: TRBJ2-1; d_gene: NA; v_gene: TRBV18; abundance: few; CDR3nt: TGTGCCAGCTCGAACAGGGCCCCTACCAATGAGCAGTTCTTC; CDR3aa: CASSNRAPTNEQFF
j_gene: TRBJ1-5; d_gene: NA; v_gene: TRBV10-3; abundance: NA; CDR3nt: TGTGCCGTAGGGGATAGCAATCAGCCCCAGCATTTT; CDR3aa: CAVGDSNQPQHF
j_gene: TRBJ2-5; d_gene: NA; v_gene: TRBV24-1; abundance: NA; CDR3nt: TGTGCCACCAGTGATAGGGGCCGGGGGGCCGAAGAGACCCAGTACTTC; CDR3aa: CATSDRGRGAEETQYF
j_gene: TRBJ2-1; d_gene: TRBD1; v_gene: TRBV6-1; abundance: NA; CDR3nt: TGTGCCAGCAGTGAAGCGCCTGTTGGGACAGGGGGCTTGGATGAGCAGTTCTTC; CDR3aa: CASSEAPVGTGGLDEQFF
j_gene: TRBJ2-6; d_gene: TRBD1; v_gene: TRBV10-1; abundance: NA; CDR3nt: TGCGCCAGCAGTGGGTCATCCGGGACAGGGGAGGCTGGGGCCAACGTCCTGACTTTC; CDR3aa: CASSGSSGTGEAGANVLTF
j_gene: TRBJ1-2; d_gene: TRBD1; v_gene: TRBV5-6; abundance: NA; CDR3nt: TGTGCCAGCAGCCTGTACTCCGGGACAGGGTATGGCTACACCTTC; CDR3aa: CASSLYSGTGYGYTF
j_gene: TRBJ2-7; d_gene: TRBD2; v_gene: TRBV7-2; abundance: once; CDR3nt: TGTGCCAGCAGCTTAGCCCTAACTAGCGGGGGGGCATACGAGCAGTACTTC; CDR3aa: CASSLALTSGGAYEQYF
j_gene: TRBJ2-7; d_gene: TRBD1; v_gene: TRBV30; abundance: NA; CDR3nt: TGTGCCTTATTAACACAGGGGGCGTACGAGCAGTACTTC; CDR3aa: CALLTQGAYEQYF
j_gene: TRBJ1-1; d_gene: NA; v_gene: TRBV6-5; abundance: NA; CDR3nt: TGTGCCGTGGAGGGCGGGGACACTGAAGCTTTCTTT; CDR3aa: CAVEGGDTEAFF
j_gene: TRBJ1-1; d_gene: NA; v_gene: TRBV12-3/TRBV12-4; abundance: few; CDR3nt: TGTGCCAGCAGTCGCACAGTGAACACTGAAGCTTTCTTT; CDR3aa: CASSRTVNTEAFF
j_gene: TRBJ1-2; d_gene: TRBD1; v_gene: TRBV19; abundance: NA; CDR3nt: TGTGCCAGTAGTATCCTACAGGGGCCCTATGGCTACACCTTC; CDR3aa: CASSILQGPYGYTF
j_gene: TRBJ1-1; d_gene: TRBD1; v_gene: TRBV18; abundance: NA; CDR3nt: TGTGCCAGTTTACAGGGGATGAACACTGAAGCTTTCTTT; CDR3aa: CASLQGMNTEAFF
j_gene: TRBJ1-4; d_gene: NA; v_gene: TRBV25-1; abundance: NA; CDR3nt: TGTGCCAGCAGTGGGGTGACGAGAGGGGAAAAACTGTTTTTT; CDR3aa: CASSGVTRGEKLFF
j_gene: TRBJ1-5; d_gene: TRBD1; v_gene: TRBV6-5; abundance: NA; CDR3nt: TGTGCCAGCACCGGGACAGGGGGCGGGCAGCCCCAGCATTTT; CDR3aa: CASTGTGGGQPQHF
j_gene: TRBJ1-1; d_gene: TRBD1; v_gene: TRBV11-2; abundance: few; CDR3nt: TGTGCCAGCAGCCGGGACAGGGGGCCGATTGAAGCTTTCTTT; CDR3aa: CASSRDRGPIEAFF
j_gene: TRBJ2-2; d_gene: TRBD1; v_gene: TRBV7-2; abundance: NA; CDR3nt: TGTGCCAGCAGCAACGGACAGGCCGGGGAGCTGTTTTTT; CDR3aa: CASSNGQAGELFF
j_gene: TRBJ2-1; d_gene: TRBD1; v_gene: TRBV4-3; abundance: NA; CDR3nt: TGCGCCAGCAGCCAGATTTTAGGACAGGGCACATACAATGAGCAGTTCTTC; CDR3aa: CASSQILGQGTYNEQFF
j_gene: TRBJ1-1; d_gene: TRBD1; v_gene: TRBV18; abundance: NA; CDR3nt: TGTGCCAGCTCACCCGGACAGGGAAACACTGAAGCTTTCTTT; CDR3aa: CASSPGQGNTEAFF
j_gene: TRBJ2-7; d_gene: NA; v_gene: TRBV10-1; abundance: NA; CDR3nt: TGCGCCAGCAGTAGCCCCGGGAGACAGTACGAGCAGTACTTC; CDR3aa: CASSSPGRQYEQYF
j_gene: TRBJ1-1; d_gene: NA; v_gene: TRBV12-5; abundance: once; CDR3nt: TGTGCTAGTGGTCCCTACTCTTCTACTGAAGCTTTCTTT; CDR3aa: CASGPYSSTEAFF
j_gene: TRBJ1-2; d_gene: TRBD1; v_gene: TRBV3-1/TRBV3-2; abundance: NA; CDR3nt: TGTGCCAGCAGCCTGACAGGGGGCTATGGCTACACCTTC; CDR3aa: CASSLTGGYGYTF